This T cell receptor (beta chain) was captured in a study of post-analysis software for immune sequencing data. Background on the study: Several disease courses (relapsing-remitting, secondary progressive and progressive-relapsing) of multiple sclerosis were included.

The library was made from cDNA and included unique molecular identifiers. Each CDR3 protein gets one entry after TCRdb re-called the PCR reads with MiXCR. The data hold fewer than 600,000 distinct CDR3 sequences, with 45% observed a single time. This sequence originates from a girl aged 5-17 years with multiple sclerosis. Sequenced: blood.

The CDR3 spells CASSMRWLKRDNQPQHF. CDR3 nucleotides: TGTGCCAGTAGTATGCGATGGTTGAAGAGGGACAATCAGCCCCAGCATTTT. This chain uses TRBV19 with TRBJ1-5; the D is unclear. Germline V lookup: CDR1 LNHDA, CDR2 SQIVND (reference sequence). The CDR3 has 17 residues. Trimming stripped 3 bases from V and 3 bases from J, with 18 bases between. The full variable domain, rest sourced from reference TRBV19 and TRBJ1-5, is DGGITQSPKYLFRKEGQNVTLSCEQNLNHDAMYWYRQDPGQGLRLIYYSQIVNDFQKGDIAEGYSVSREKKESFPLTVTSAQKNPTAFYLCASSMRWLKRDNQPQHFGDGTRLSIL.